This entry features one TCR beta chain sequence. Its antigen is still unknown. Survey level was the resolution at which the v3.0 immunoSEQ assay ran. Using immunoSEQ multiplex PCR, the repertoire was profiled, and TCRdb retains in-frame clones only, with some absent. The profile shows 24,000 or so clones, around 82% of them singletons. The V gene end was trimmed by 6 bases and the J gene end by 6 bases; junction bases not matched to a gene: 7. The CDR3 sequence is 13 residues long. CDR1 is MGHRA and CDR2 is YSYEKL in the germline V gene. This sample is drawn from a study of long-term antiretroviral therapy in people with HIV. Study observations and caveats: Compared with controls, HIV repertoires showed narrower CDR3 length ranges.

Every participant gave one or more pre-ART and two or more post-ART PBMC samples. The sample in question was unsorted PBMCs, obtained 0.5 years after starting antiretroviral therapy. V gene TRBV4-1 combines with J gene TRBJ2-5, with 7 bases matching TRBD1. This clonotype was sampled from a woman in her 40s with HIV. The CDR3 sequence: CASRPTGTKTQYF. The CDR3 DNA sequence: TGCGCCAGCAGACCGACAGGGACGAAGACCCAGTACTTC.